This TCR beta chain derives from a study of T cells in women clearing cervical HPV infection. Overall study: Case blood drawn at lesion detection; control blood after infection cleared.

The germline V gene has CDR1 SGHNT and CDR2 YYREEE (reference sequence). The CDR3 extends over 15 amino acids. The V gene lost 1 base and the J gene lost 6 bases, with 14 bases spanning the gap. Study-wide points: Unknown T-cell numbers per sample may underlie the richness differences.

Profiled with immunoSEQ multiplex PCR; TCRdb holds only in-frame clones, not every one. The sample table includes around 15,000 clones. As to this clone: Antigen unknown. The CDR3 end is not reached by the read, which stops 3 residues before it; the germline J gene fills it in.

This TCR derives from a woman aged 18-70 years with a cervical HPV16 infection that either progressed to CIN3+ or cleared (not recorded which). The specimen sequenced was blood buffy coat. The chain employs TRBV5-4 and TRBJ2-1, with TRBD1 as a possible D gene (5 bases). Partial CDR3 DNA: TGTGCCAGCAGCTTGCTCTCGGGTGGGGCCAATGAG. Its translation: CASSLLSGGANE. The full CDR3 protein reads CASSLLSGGANEQFF.